A single sample is the source of the 24 T cell receptor beta chains below, sequenced in a study of graft-versus-host responses after intestinal transplantation. Assay used: immunoSEQ multiplex PCR; TCRdb lists only in-frame clones, some missing. The sample has about 54,000 clones, 75% to 95% seen once; the top ten hold approximately 5%. The sample consisted of PBMCs, taken approximately 660 days after intestinal transplant. The receptors originated from a human patient who received an intestinal transplant, so some T cells may come from the graft donor.

The rearrangement uses TRBV6-5 and TRBJ2-3, with D maybe TRBD2 (6 bases). CDR3 length equals 14 residues. V lost 4 bases and J 2 bases, leaving 10 bases between the germline ends. The germline CDR1 and CDR2 sequences are MNHEY and SVGAGI. The CDR3 loop is CASSSRLVTDTQYF. The CDR3 region has the DNA TGTGCCAGCAGTTCCAGACTAGTCACAGATACGCAGTATTTT.

The rearrangement joins TRBV27 to TRBJ2-3; 7 nucleotides agree with TRBD1. Losses at the gene ends were 8 bases for V and 5 bases for J; bases not matched to a gene: 13. Germline CDR1 is MNHEY and CDR2 is SMNVEV (reference sequence). This CDR3 is built from 15 residues. CDR3 sequence reads: CASCPWGQQGDTQYF. The CDR3 DNA reads as TGTGCCAGCTGCCCATGGGGACAGCAAGGAGATACGCAGTATTTT.

The V gene is TRBV9, the J gene TRBJ2-2; D not resolved. V lost 1 base, J lost 1 base, and 8 bases lay in between. CDR3 length equals 15 residues. Per germline, CDR1 SGDLS and CDR2 YYNGEE. The CDR3 bases are TGTGCCAGCAGCGTAAAGGGAATGAACACCGGGGAGCTGTTTTTT. This gives the protein CASSVKGMNTGELFF.

The rearrangement links TRBV5-1 to TRBJ2-6, with D hard to call. This CDR3 has 16 amino acids. V gave up 7 bases and J gave up 0 bases, with 14 bases separating them. Germline assignment: CDR1 SGHRS and CDR2 YFSETQ. CDR3 protein: CASLTSPGSGANVLTF. For the CDR3, the DNA is TGCGCCAGCCTGACGTCCCCTGGCTCTGGGGCCAACGTCCTGACTTTC.

The gene calls are TRBV7-8 and TRBJ2-3, with a possible D match to TRBD1 (7 bases). The V gene lost 1 base and the J gene lost 9 bases, with 17 bases spanning the gap. Germline assignment: CDR1 SGHVS and CDR2 FQNEAQ. CDR3 size: 15 residues. CDR3 sequence reads: CASSLEGASSDTQYF. The CDR3 nucleotides are TGTGCCAGCAGCTTAGAGGGGGCGTCTAGCGACACGCAGTATTTT.

This clone appeared once. The rearrangement joins TRBV11-3 to TRBJ2-1; 10 bases line up with TRBD1. CDR3 length: 13 amino acids. CDR1 and CDR2 (germline): SGHNT, YENEEA. The V and J ends lost 10 bases and 6 bases, in that order; junction bases with no gene match: 6. CDR3 nucleotide sequence: TGTGCCATCGGGACAGGGGAAGGCAATGAGCAGTTCTTC. Protein: CAIGTGEGNEQFF. Supplemented by reference TRBV11-3 and TRBJ2-1, the full variable domain reads EAGVVQSPRYKIIEKKQPVAFWCNPISGHNTLYWYLQNLGQGPELLIRYENEEAVDDSQLPKDRFSAERLKGVDSTLKIQPAELGDSAVYLCAIGTGEGNEQFFGPGTRLTVL.

The chain combines TRBV27 with TRBJ2-5; no definite D call. Germline assignment: CDR1 MNHEY and CDR2 SMNVEV (reference sequence). The CDR3 spans 13 residues. V gave up 5 bases and J gave up 0 bases, with 7 bases separating them. The CDR3 protein is CASSLYNQETQYF. CDR3 DNA: TGTGCCAGCAGTCTATACAACCAAGAGACCCAGTACTTC.

The chain combines TRBV30 with TRBJ1-5; D unresolved. The CDR3 runs to 12 residues. Trimming took off 5 bases at V and 5 bases at J, with 10 bases between the two ends. The germline CDR1 and CDR2 sequences are GTSNPN and SVGIG (reference sequence). CDR3 residues: CAWEHADQPQHF. In nucleotides, the CDR3 is TGTGCCTGGGAGCACGCTGATCAGCCCCAGCATTTT.

This clone has just one count. The genes are TRBV13 and TRBJ2-5; 14 nucleotides match TRBD2. The CDR3 spans 15 residues. Germline loops: CDR1 PRHDT, CDR2 FYEKMQ (reference sequence). Trimming cost V 3 bases and J 5 bases; bases outside gene matches: 2. The CDR3 sequence is CASSLTSGGAETQYF. The CDR3 DNA is TGTGCCAGCAGCTTGACTAGCGGGGGGGCTGAGACCCAGTACTTC. Filled out from reference TRBV13 and TRBJ2-5, the complete variable domain reads AAGVIQSPRHLIKEKRETATLKCYPIPRHDTVYWYQQGPGQDPQFLISFYEKMQSDKGSIPDRFSAQQFSDYHSELNMSSLELGDSALYFCASSLTSGGAETQYFGPGTRLLVL.

This chain uses TRBV11-2 with TRBJ2-5; 8 positions match TRBD2. The J call may be wrong; the DNA end is better matched by TRBJ2-7. The CDR3 contains 15 residues. In germline, CDR1 is SGHAT, CDR2 FQNNGV. The CDR3 loop is CASSLSAGGNYEQYF. As DNA, the CDR3 is TGTGCCAGCAGCTTGTCGGCGGGGGGTAACTACGAGCAGTACTTC.

The rearrangement joins TRBV13 to TRBJ2-1; TRBD1 agrees at 7 bases. The CDR3 runs 15 residues. V lost 2 bases to trimming and J lost 6 bases; unmatched junction nucleotides: 7. Germline assignment: CDR1 PRHDT and CDR2 FYEKMQ (reference sequence). In DNA, the CDR3 is TGTGCCAGCAGCTTATCCGGGACAGCAAGCAATGAGCAGTTCTTC. This translates into CASSLSGTASNEQFF.

V is TRBV5-6 and J is TRBJ1-5; 9 bases are shared with TRBD1. The CDR3 runs to 15 residues. The trim removed 3 bases at V and 4 bases at J, leaving 5 bases unmatched. The germline gives CDR1 SGHDT, CDR2 YYEEEE. CDR3 in amino acids: CASSSTGQGNQPQHF. The CDR3 region has the DNA TGTGCCAGCAGCTCGACCGGACAGGGGAATCAGCCCCAGCATTTT. Filled out from reference TRBV5-6 and TRBJ1-5, the complete variable domain reads DAGVTQSPTHLIKTRGQQVTLRCSPKSGHDTVSWYQQALGQGPQFIFQYYEEEERQRGNFPDRFSGHQFPNYSSELNVNALLLGDSALYLCASSSTGQGNQPQHFGDGTRLSIL.

The CDR3 DNA is TGTGCCAGTACGAGGGGACTCTATGATCAGCCCCAGCATTTT. The encoded protein is CASTRGLYDQPQHF. V and J are TRBV19 and TRBJ1-5; tentatively, D is TRBD1 (5 bases). The CDR3 spans 14 residues. V dropped 7 bases and J dropped 5 bases, with 15 bases sitting between them. Germline V gives CDR1 LNHDA, CDR2 SQIVND (reference sequence).

V and J are TRBV6-6 and TRBJ1-2; the match to TRBD1 covers 9 bases. CDR1 is MNHNY, CDR2 SVGAGI, per germline (reference sequence). CDR3 size: 13 residues. The V and J ends lost 8 bases and 7 bases, in that order; junction bases with no gene match: 8. The CDR3 DNA reads as TGTGCCAGCTCGGACAGGGGTCGGAGTGGCTACACCTTC. This gives the protein CASSDRGRSGYTF.

This chain joins TRBV10-3 and TRBJ2-3; a possible D gene is TRBD2 (5 bases). The CDR3 runs to 13 residues. Germline V gene data show CDR1 as ENHRY and CDR2 as SYGVKD. Trimming took 7 bases from V and 3 from J, leaving 11 bases between them. As DNA, the CDR3 is TGTGCCATCACGGGAAAAGGAACAGATACGCAGTATTTT. Translating gives CAITGKGTDTQYF.

In its sample, this clone was seen once. The CDR3 protein is CASSQERWIGTTHGNTIYF. The CDR3 region has the DNA TGTGCCAGCAGCCAAGAGAGATGGATAGGCACTACCCATGGAAACACCATATATTTT. The V call is TRBV4-2, the J call TRBJ1-3; D unresolved. This CDR3 has 19 residues. Germline values: CDR1 LGHNA, CDR2 YNFKEQ. Trimming took off 0 bases at V and 3 bases at J, with 21 bases between the two ends.

Only one count was recorded for this clone. V is TRBV27 and J is TRBJ2-5; unclear D gene. CDR1 is MNHEY and CDR2 is SMNVEV in the germline V gene (reference sequence). V was trimmed by 7 bases and J by 5 bases, leaving 14 bases between them. The CDR3 runs 13 residues. CDR3 in DNA: TGTGCCAGCAAGAAGGGTCTACTGGAGACCCAGTACTTC. Amino acids: CASKKGLLETQYF.

The chain recombines TRBV14 with TRBJ1-6; perhaps TRBD1 as D (6 bases). The V end was cut by 0 bases, the J end by 9 bases, with 15 bases between. Germline V gene lookup returns CDR1 SGHDN and CDR2 FVKESK. This CDR3 is 16 amino acids long. The CDR3 reads CASSQEGGAVGSPLHF. The CDR3 DNA follows: TGTGCCAGCAGCCAAGAGGGGGGGGCGGTTGGTTCACCCCTCCACTTT.

This clone was recorded once. V usage is TRBV9 and J usage is TRBJ1-4; the match to TRBD1 covers 10 bases. The CDR3 spans 15 residues. Germline values: CDR1 SGDLS, CDR2 YYNGEE. Unmatched junction bases numbered 1, after V lost 4 bases and J lost 1 base. Here the CDR3 reads CASSRTGGTNEKLFF. CDR3 nucleotide sequence: TGTGCCAGCAGCCGGACAGGGGGAACTAATGAAAAACTGTTTTTT.

This clone appeared once. The chain couples TRBV5-4 to TRBJ1-2; D may be TRBD1 (5 bases). The CDR3 loop spans 14 amino acids. V was shortened by 0 bases and J by 1 base, with 7 bases between the two germline ends. Germline V gene sequence: CDR1 SGHNT, CDR2 YYREEE (reference sequence). The DNA of the CDR3 is TGTGCCAGCAGCTTGGTGACAGTTAACTATGGCTACACCTTC. This translates into CASSLVTVNYGYTF.

This CDR3 is CASSEAPWDREGIYGYTF. The CDR3 DNA reads as TGTGCCAGCAGTGAAGCCCCTTGGGACAGGGAAGGAATATATGGCTACACCTTC. The chain links TRBV2 to TRBJ1-2; 9 positions match TRBD1. V was clipped by 0 bases and J by 5 bases; unmatched bases: 13. Germline V gene data show CDR1 as SNHLY and CDR2 as FYNNEI. The CDR3 sequence is 18 residues long. The variable domain in full, with the rest retrieved from reference TRBV2 and TRBJ1-2, is EPEVTQTPSHQVTQMGQEVILRCVPISNHLYFYWYRQILGQKVEFLVSFYNNEISEKSEIFDDQFSVERPDGSNFTLKIRSTKLEDSAMYFCASSEAPWDREGIYGYTFGSGTRLTVV.

This chain joins TRBV18 and TRBJ2-1, with TRBD1 identical over 8 bases. CDR3 size: 14 residues. The V gene end was trimmed by 3 bases and the J gene end by 3 bases; junction bases not matched to a gene: 1. Germline V gene sequence: CDR1 KGHSH, CDR2 LQKENI. The CDR3 is CASSPGQVYNEQFF. The CDR3 nucleotides read TGTGCCAGCTCACCGGGACAGGTCTACAATGAGCAGTTCTTC.

This clone has just a few counts. J is TRBJ2-7 and V is TRBV7-9; D not certain. Germline V gene lookup returns CDR1 SEHNR and CDR2 FQNEAQ (reference sequence). V was shortened by 5 bases and J by 3 bases, with 14 bases between the two germline ends. This CDR3 has 14 residues. The CDR3 sequence: CASSPRPLSYEQYF. Written as DNA, the CDR3 is TGTGCCAGCAGCCCCCGCCCGCTTAGCTACGAGCAGTACTTC.

V and J are TRBV6-1 and TRBJ2-1; TRBD2 matches 8 bases. Unmatched junction bases numbered 7, after V lost 4 bases and J lost 2 bases. This CDR3 region has 16 residues. Per the germline V gene, CDR1 is MNHNS and CDR2 is SASEGT. CDR3 nucleotides: TGTGCCAGCAGTGTACTAGCGGAAGTTACCTACAATGAGCAGTTCTTC. It specifies CASSVLAEVTYNEQFF.